Following are 24 T cell receptor beta chains from one sample sequenced in a study of cytomegalovirus exposure and HLA in healthy donors. Sequencing used immunoSEQ multiplex PCR; TCRdb keeps in-frame clones, though not all of them. The repertoire consists of 55,000 to 70,000 clones, with about 94% occurring once and the leading ten covering under 2.5%. The sample consisted of PBMCs. These receptors all stem from a man between 18 and 35 years old in good health and CMV-seronegative.

The chain carries TRBV5-5 and TRBJ2-7, with unresolved D. The CDR3 is 13 amino acids. Germline V gives CDR1 SGHKS, CDR2 YYEKEE (reference sequence). The germline V and J ends were trimmed by 3 bases and 3 bases, with 10 bases remaining between them. CDR3 bases: TGTGCCAGCAGCTCAGCGAAGAACTACGAGCAGTACTTC. Translation: CASSSAKNYEQYF.

Of note for this clone: At one of its ends the junction is not consistent with the germline gene, which may arise from a read error. The gene calls are TRBV5-1 and TRBJ1-3, with D unresolved. The CDR3 loop spans 14 amino acids. Per the germline V gene, CDR1 is SGHRS and CDR2 is YFSETQ. This CDR3 reads CASSPTEGANAIYF. Here the CDR3 DNA reads TGCGCCAGCAGCCCGACGGAGGGTGCAAACGCCATATATTTT.

CDR3: CASMGDRADTQYF. The CDR3 nucleotides are TGTGCCAGTATGGGGGACAGGGCAGATACGCAGTATTTT. The rearrangement uses TRBV19 and TRBJ2-3; 9 nucleotides agree with TRBD1. The CDR3 extends over 13 amino acids. CDR1 and CDR2 (germline): LNHDA, SQIVND (reference sequence). V was pared by 7 bases and J by 4 bases, with 3 bases of the junction left unmatched.

V usage is TRBV11-1 and J usage is TRBJ2-1; 9 nucleotides agree with TRBD2. CDR1 is SGHAT and CDR2 is FQDESV in the germline V gene (reference sequence). The CDR3 length is 16 residues. Trimming took 2 bases from V and 1 from J; bases not matched to a gene: 3. Here the CDR3 DNA reads TGTGCCAGCAGCTTATCTAGCGGGGCTTCCTACAATGAGCAGTTCTTC. Its translation: CASSLSSGASYNEQFF.

This chain connects TRBV4-1 to TRBJ2-7; TRBD2 aligns across 14 bases. This CDR3 contains 15 residues. The trim removed 9 bases at V and 5 bases at J, leaving 9 bases unmatched. Germline V CDR1 and CDR2: MGHRA, YSYEKL. CDR3 DNA: TGCGCCAGTAGACTAGCGGGAGGGCCTAAAAACGAGCAGTACTTC. Translated, it gives CASRLAGGPKNEQYF.

This clone appeared once. V is TRBV7-9 and J is TRBJ2-5, with D perhaps TRBD2 (6 bases). The CDR3 consists of 15 residues. CDR1 is SEHNR and CDR2 is FQNEAQ in the germline V gene (reference sequence). Trimming cost V 1 base and J 5 bases, with 14 bases left between them. For the CDR3, the DNA is TGTGCCAGCAGCTTAGAAAATGGGGCGGGGGAGACCCAGTACTTC. Its protein is CASSLENGAGETQYF.

The sample holds one count of this clone. The genes are TRBV11-3 and TRBJ2-1, with TRBD2 identical over 15 bases. V dropped 5 bases and J dropped 6; count of bases not matched to a gene: 5. Germline V lookup: CDR1 SGHNT, CDR2 YENEEA. The CDR3 contains 16 residues. The CDR3 loop reads CASSPRTSGRANEQFF. The CDR3, as DNA: TGTGCCAGCAGCCCGCGGACTAGCGGGAGGGCCAATGAGCAGTTCTTC.

The chain couples TRBV30 to TRBJ1-1, with D tentatively TRBD1 (6 bases). V was cut by 1 base and J by 7 bases, with 10 bases left in between. The germline V gene has CDR1 GTSNPN and CDR2 SVGIG (reference sequence). The CDR3 runs 12 residues. CDR3 residues: CAWSGGHDEAFF. The DNA of the CDR3 is TGTGCCTGGAGTGGGGGACACGATGAAGCTTTCTTT.

The V gene is TRBV6-6, the J gene TRBJ2-7; D unclear. V gave up 6 bases and J gave up 2 bases, with 8 bases separating them. The CDR3 sequence is 12 residues long. Germline CDR1 is MNHNY and CDR2 is SVGAGI (reference sequence). This CDR3 reads CASSSSPYEQYF. CDR3 sequence (DNA): TGTGCCAGCAGCTCGAGCCCCTACGAGCAGTACTTC.

This clone has only a few counts. This sequence joins TRBV29-1 and TRBJ1-1; D call uncertain. This CDR3 region has 12 residues. V dropped 0 bases and J dropped 4 bases, with 6 bases sitting between them. Per the germline V gene, CDR1 is SQVTM and CDR2 is ANQGSEA. The CDR3 nucleotides read TGCAGCGTTGAAGATCCCGGCACTGAAGCTTTCTTT. Translating it yields CSVEDPGTEAFF.

This chain links TRBV27 with TRBJ2-2; the D gene is possibly TRBD1 (5 bases). Germline CDR1 reads MNHEY; CDR2 reads SMNVEV (reference sequence). Trimming left V 4 bases short and J 5 bases short, with 11 bases between. The CDR3 runs to 14 residues. CDR3 loop: CASSSRTLTGELFF. The DNA of the CDR3 is TGTGCCAGCAGTTCCCGGACACTGACCGGGGAGCTGTTTTTT.

The CDR3 region has the DNA TGTGCCAGCAGTGAAGAGGGGTGGGACACTGAAGCTTTCTTT. It encodes CASSEEGWDTEAFF. This chain links TRBV6-1 with TRBJ1-1; D perhaps matches TRBD1 (5 bases). CDR3 length: 14 amino acids. The germline V and J ends were trimmed by 1 base and 3 bases, with 9 bases remaining between them. Germline V gene lookup returns CDR1 MNHNS and CDR2 SASEGT.

V and J are TRBV7-6 and TRBJ2-5; a possible D gene is TRBD1 (5 bases). The germline V gene has CDR1 SGHVS and CDR2 FNYEAQ. V was trimmed by 3 bases and J by 2 bases, leaving 7 bases between them. The CDR3 extends over 13 amino acids. The CDR3 sequence is CASSFAGQETQYF. In DNA form, the CDR3 reads TGTGCCAGCAGCTTCGCAGGGCAAGAGACCCAGTACTTC.

The chain uses TRBV5-1 and TRBJ2-3, with D unresolved. Trimming shortened V by 5 bases and J by 0 bases, and 4 bases separated the two germline ends. CDR1 SGHRS and CDR2 YFSETQ come from the germline V gene. The CDR3 consists of 12 residues. The CDR3 nucleotides read TGCGCCAGCAGACAGAGCACAGATACGCAGTATTTT. It is translated as CASRQSTDTQYF.

The CDR3 loop reads CASGPQGAGENEQFF. CDR3 sequence (DNA): TGTGCTAGTGGACCTCAAGGGGCGGGAGAAAATGAGCAGTTCTTC. The V call is TRBV12-5, the J call TRBJ2-1; 7 nucleotides match TRBD2. This CDR3 spans 15 amino acids. V lost 6 bases, J lost 7 bases, and 12 bases stayed unmatched. Germline loops: CDR1 LGHNT, CDR2 FRNRAP. Full variable domain (outside the CDR3, taken from reference TRBV12-5 and TRBJ2-1): DARVTQTPRHKVTEMGQEVTMRCQPILGHNTVFWYRQTMMQGLELLAYFRNRAPLDDSGMPKDRFSAEMPDATLATLKIQPSEPRDSAVYFCASGPQGAGENEQFFGPGTRLTVL.

The chain carries TRBV4-2 and TRBJ2-4; a possible D gene is TRBD2 (6 bases). This CDR3 is built from 16 residues. Trimming left V 0 bases short and J 5 bases short, with 14 bases between. CDR1 LGHNA and CDR2 YNFKEQ come from the germline V gene. DNA for the CDR3: TGTGCCAGCAGCCAAGATTTGGGGGGAGTAGAAAACATTCAGTACTTC. Translation gives CASSQDLGGVENIQYF.

J is TRBJ1-3 and V is TRBV19, with D tentatively TRBD1 (6 bases). Trimming removed 8 bases from V and 3 bases from J, with 14 bases in between. Germline CDR1 is LNHDA and CDR2 is SQIVND (reference sequence). This CDR3 contains 14 residues. The CDR3: CASGGRDIGNTIYF. The CDR3, as DNA: TGTGCCAGTGGGGGTCGGGACATTGGAAACACCATATATTTT.

The chain links TRBV4-3 to TRBJ2-2; no clear D gene. This CDR3 is 16 amino acids long. V lost 0 bases and J lost 1, with 9 bases in between. Per the germline V gene, CDR1 is LGHNA and CDR2 is YSLEER. The CDR3 loop is CASSQDSRQNTGELFF. The CDR3 DNA reads TGCGCCAGCAGCCAAGATAGTAGACAGAACACCGGGGAGCTGTTTTTT.

The V call is TRBV4-2, the J call TRBJ1-1; D unclear. The CDR3 has 15 residues. Trimming shortened V by 4 bases and J by 3 bases, and 15 bases separated the two germline ends. Germline V gene data show CDR1 as LGHNA and CDR2 as YNFKEQ. CDR3 loop: CASSPMVGRYTEAFF. Here the CDR3 DNA reads TGTGCCAGCAGCCCAATGGTAGGGAGGTACACTGAAGCTTTCTTT.

The chain is built from TRBV6-6 and TRBJ2-7; TRBD2 aligns across 9 bases. CDR1 and CDR2 from the germline V gene are MNHNY and SVGAGI (reference sequence). The junction had 3 bases not matched to a gene; V was cut back by 2 bases and J by 1 base. The CDR3 is 15 residues long. CDR3 sequence: CASSYRAGGSYEQYF. DNA for the CDR3: TGTGCCAGCAGTTACAGGGCGGGAGGGTCCTACGAGCAGTACTTC.

Of note for this clone: One end of the junction is discordant with germline, which a read error may explain. This rearrangement joins TRBV2 to TRBJ2-2, with a tentative D call TRBD2 (5 bases). The germline gives CDR1 SNHLY, CDR2 FYNNEI. There are 15 residues in the CDR3. The CDR3 coding sequence is TGTGCCAGCAGTAATACCTCGGGGAACATCGGGGAGCTGTTTTTT. Its translation: CASSNTSGNIGELFF. The full variable domain, completed using reference TRBV2 and TRBJ2-2, is EPEVTQTPSHQVTQMGQEVILRCVPISNHLYFYWYRQILGQKVEFLVSFYNNEISEKSEIFDDQFSVERPDGSNFTLKIRSTKLEDSAMYFCASSNTSGNIGELFFGEGSRLTVL.

J is TRBJ2-1 and V is TRBV4-2, with 8 nucleotides matching TRBD2. Germline V gene lookup returns CDR1 LGHNA and CDR2 YNFKEQ. V shed 1 base, J shed 6 bases, and the junction held 5 bases outside the gene matches. CDR3 length: 15 amino acids. CDR3 DNA sequence: TGTGCCAGCAGCCAAGTATCCGGGACTAGCAATGAGCAGTTCTTC. Translated, it gives CASSQVSGTSNEQFF.

Concerning this clone: The junction and the germline gene differ at one end; a read error may be behind it. The V gene is TRBV6-4, the J gene TRBJ1-1; TRBD1 matches 11 bases. The germline gives CDR1 MRHNA, CDR2 SNTAGT. CDR3 size: 13 residues. The chain's CDR3 is CASSDFPGQGVVF. CDR3 coding DNA: TGTGCCAGCAGTGACTTTCCGGGACAGGGGGTTGTCTTT.

The chain links TRBV19 to TRBJ2-7; 9 nucleotides match TRBD1. CDR3 length: 14 amino acids. CDR1 is LNHDA and CDR2 is SQIVND in the germline V gene (reference sequence). V shed 6 bases, J shed 8 bases, and the junction held 11 bases outside the gene matches. Here the CDR3 reads CASRSDRGSGKQYF. The CDR3 DNA reads TGTGCCAGTAGATCGGACAGGGGAAGTGGCAAGCAGTACTTC.